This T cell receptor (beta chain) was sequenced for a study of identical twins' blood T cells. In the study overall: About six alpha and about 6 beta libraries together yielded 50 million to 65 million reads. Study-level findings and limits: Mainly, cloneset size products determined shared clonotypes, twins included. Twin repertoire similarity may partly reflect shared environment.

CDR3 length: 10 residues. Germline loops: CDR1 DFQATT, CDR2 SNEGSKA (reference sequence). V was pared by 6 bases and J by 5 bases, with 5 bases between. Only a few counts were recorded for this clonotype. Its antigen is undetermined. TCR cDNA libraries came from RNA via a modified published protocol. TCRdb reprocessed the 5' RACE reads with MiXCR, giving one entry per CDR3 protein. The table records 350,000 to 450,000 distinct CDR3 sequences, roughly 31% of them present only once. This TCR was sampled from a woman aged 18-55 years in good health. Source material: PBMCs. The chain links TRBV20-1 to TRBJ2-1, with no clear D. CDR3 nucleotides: TGCAGTGCGTGGGACAATGAGCAGTTCTTC. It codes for CSAWDNEQFF.